These T cell receptor beta chains were read from a single sample in a study of cytomegalovirus exposure and HLA in healthy donors. Data came from immunoSEQ multiplex PCR; TCRdb stores just in-frame clones and leaves some out. This sample carries some 100,000 clones, roughly 80% of them seen once, and the ten largest clones take 4.5% to 5.5%. The specimen was PBMCs. Receptor source: a woman in her thirties or forties in good health and CMV-seropositive. CDR3s include the opening cysteine and the closing phenylalanine or tryptophan.

j_call cdr3_length v_call cdr3_aa
TRBJ2-7 15 TRBV13 CASSLRQANGYEQYF
TRBJ2-1 16 TRBV13 CASSLGSASGYNEQFF
- 12 TRBV11-2 CASSLSSYEQYF
TRBJ2-1 14 TRBV6-5 CASMGQGNYNEQFF
TRBJ1-4 13 TRBV10-3 CANQDRLNEKLFF
TRBJ2-3 13 TRBV7-6 CASSKGLPDTQYF
TRBJ2-3 14 TRBV4-1 CATAGSSGTDTQYF
TRBJ2-1 13 TRBV4-2 CASSPPGLNEQFF
TRBJ2-5 15 TRBV5-1 CASSLGLAIEEAQYF
TRBJ2-1 15 TRBV5-1 CASSLDGRGGDEQFF
TRBJ1-5 15 TRBV27 CASSRQGGSNQPQHF
TRBJ1-5 15 TRBV7-2 CASSPDRGGHQPQHF
TRBJ2-1 16 TRBV10-3 CATLVARQGMDNEQFF
TRBJ1-3 15 TRBV18 CASSPSGGSGNTIYF
TRBJ2-2 15 TRBV7-8 CASSPRGGNTGELFF
TRBJ1-1 12 TRBV29-1 CSAHGGLTEAFF
TRBJ2-7 15 TRBV5-5 CASNTPGTGSYEQYF
TRBJ2-3 17 TRBV13 CASSTLAGEVGTDTQYF
TRBJ2-3 13 TRBV7-2 CASSTRGTDTQYF
TRBJ2-5 13 TRBV15 CATSRIQKETQYF
TRBJ1-2 12 TRBV5-1 CASSLEAGGYTF
TRBJ1-1 12 TRBV11-3 CASSFGGTEAFF
TRBJ2-7 13 TRBV10-3 CATQPTGTYEQYF
TRBJ2-2 15 TRBV7-9 CASSPFAGDTGELFF
TRBJ1-2 14 TRBV5-6 CASSPGTGDYGYTF
TRBJ2-1 13 TRBV7-3 CASSFVEQGEQFF
TRBJ1-4 14 TRBV28 CASSSHTENEKLFF
TRBJ2-1 14 TRBV6-4 CASRLDRGRSEQFF
TRBJ1-4 14 TRBV2 CAQIYGTDNEKLFF
TRBJ2-3 16 TRBV4-2 CASSLLAGDSPDTQYF
TRBJ1-1 12 TRBV29-1 CSVDPTGYEAFF
TRBJ1-5 14 TRBV5-5 CASSPTGAGQPQHF
TRBJ2-3 14 TRBV6-5 CATRNSGSTDTQYF
TRBJ2-3 15 TRBV11-3 CASSSLREAGDTQYF
TRBJ1-1 16 TRBV11-1 CASSPQGGVLRNEAFF
TRBJ1-4 15 TRBV10-2 CASSDYGGVKEKLFF
TRBJ1-1 12 TRBV28 CASSLEQGRAFF